This TCR beta chain was captured in a study of PD-1 blockade in classical Hodgkin lymphoma. Method: immunoSEQ multiplex PCR; TCRdb's copy keeps in-frame clones and lacks some. The data show tens of thousands of clones, with nearly 90% seen just once and approximately 14% held by the top ten. V lost 0 bases and J lost 7; bases outside the gene matches: 6. This CDR3 has 15 residues. Germline V gene lookup returns CDR1 SGDLS and CDR2 YYNGEE. As to time point: cycle 4 day 1 (C4D1), after 6 weeks of nivolumab. Exposure to brentuximab vedotin varied, and each patient had relapsed following autologous stem cell transplantation. Points from the study as a whole: Patients were excluded if nivolumab began under 1 year after ASCT (the autologous transplant).

For this clone: Its cognate antigen is unknown.

The TCR originated in a human donor with classical Hodgkin lymphoma. The source was peripheral blood mononuclear cells (PBMCs), collected before the fourth cycle of nivolumab. The rearrangement joins TRBV9 to TRBJ1-2; 10 bases are a match to TRBD1. CDR3 coding DNA: TGTGCCAGCAGCGTAGTGGGACAGGGGAGTCGTGGCTACACCTTC. Encoded protein: CASSVVGQGSRGYTF. The full variable domain, with the rest looked up from reference TRBV9 and TRBJ1-2, is DSGVTQTPKHLITATGQRVTLRCSPRSGDLSVYWYQQSLDQGLQFLIQYYNGEERAKGNILERFSAQQFPDLHSELNLSSLELGDSALYFCASSVVGQGSRGYTFGSGTRLTVV.